These 10 T cell receptor beta chains originate from one sample sequenced in a study of ipilimumab plus nivolumab after autologous stem cell transplantation. TCRdb's table, derived via immunoSEQ multiplex PCR, lists solely in-frame clones and lacks some. Among about 83,000 clones listed, about 83% were seen once. The starting material was PBMCs, obtained in a trial of ipilimumab plus nivolumab as post-transplant consolidation. Receptors originate from a male donor with diffuse large B-cell lymphoma.

The chain uses TRBV4-1 and TRBJ1-2; 8 positions agree with TRBD1. Germline assignment: CDR1 MGHRA and CDR2 YSYEKL. After removal of 1 base from V and 3 bases from J, the junction contained 4 bases not matched to a gene. CDR3 size: 15 residues. The CDR3 DNA reads TGCGCCAGCAGCCAAGTCGGACAGGGTGACTATGGCTACACCTTC. Its protein is CASSQVGQGDYGYTF.

The chain links TRBV18 to TRBJ1-2; tentative D call: TRBD1 (5 bases). The CDR3 extends over 14 amino acids. The germline V gene encodes CDR1 KGHSH and CDR2 LQKENI. The V and J ends lost 4 bases and 6 bases respectively, with 15 bases between them. CDR3 residues: CASSQGTGGDGYTF. Written as DNA, the CDR3 is TGTGCCAGCTCACAAGGGACGGGTGGCGATGGCTACACCTTC.

This clone was counted once. The chain links TRBV7-2 to TRBJ2-1, with 8 bases lining up with TRBD2. The germline V gene encodes CDR1 SGHTA and CDR2 FQGNSA. The CDR3 has 15 amino acids. V lost 1 base to trimming and J lost 7 bases; unmatched junction nucleotides: 6. The CDR3 sequence is CASSLGRTSKNEQFF. The CDR3 nucleotides are TGTGCCAGCAGCTTAGGACGGACTAGCAAAAATGAGCAGTTCTTC. Full variable domain (missing parts from reference TRBV7-2 and TRBJ2-1): GAGVSQSPSNKVTEKGKDVELRCDPISGHTALYWYRQSLGQGLEFLIYFQGNSAPDKSGLPSDRFSAERTGGSVSTLTIQRTQQEDSAVYLCASSLGRTSKNEQFFGPGTRLTVL.

The chain employs TRBV7-2 and TRBJ2-7; 7 bases are shared with TRBD1. Per germline, CDR1 SGHTA and CDR2 FQGNSA. Losses at the gene ends were 4 bases for V and 7 bases for J; bases not matched to a gene: 7. This CDR3 contains 13 residues. The CDR3: CASSSGQSEEQYF. DNA of the CDR3: TGTGCCAGCAGCTCGGGACAGTCTGAGGAGCAGTACTTC.

The CDR3 protein is CASSPGTSRNEQFF. Written as DNA, the CDR3 is TGTGCCAGCAGCCCCGGGACTAGCAGAAATGAGCAGTTCTTC. This chain joins TRBV7-2 and TRBJ2-1, with 9 bases aligning to TRBD2. Germline trimming cut 5 bases from V and 7 bases from J; bases unmatched to any gene: 6. Germline CDR1 reads SGHTA; CDR2 reads FQGNSA. This CDR3 has 14 amino acids.

V is TRBV7-8 and J is TRBJ1-5; tentative D call: TRBD1 (5 bases). The germline V gene encodes CDR1 SGHVS and CDR2 FQNEAQ. Between the trimmed V and J ends, which lost 2 bases and 5 bases, there was a span of 13 bases. CDR3 length: 15 amino acids. CDR3: CASSLTQGYYQPQHF. The CDR3 DNA reads as TGTGCCAGCAGCTTAACCCAGGGCTACTATCAGCCCCAGCATTTT.

V gene TRBV29-1 combines with J gene TRBJ2-7; D remains unclear. This CDR3 contains 10 residues. Germline V CDR1 and CDR2: SQVTM, ANQGSEA. V lost 4 bases and J lost 2, with 3 bases in between. The CDR3 loop reads CSVGTYEQYF. In DNA, the CDR3 is TGCAGCGTTGGGACCTACGAGCAGTACTTC.

This sequence joins TRBV30 and TRBJ2-5; no definite D call. Germline V gene sequence: CDR1 GTSNPN, CDR2 SVGIG (reference sequence). The germline V and J ends were trimmed by 2 bases and 0 bases, with 7 bases remaining between them. The CDR3 is 13 residues long. The DNA of the CDR3 is TGTGCCTGGAGTCGGCCGTACCAAGAGACCCAGTACTTC. Amino acids: CAWSRPYQETQYF.

The chain combines TRBV27 with TRBJ2-3; D uncertain. Between the trimmed V and J ends, which lost 3 bases and 2 bases, there was a span of 9 bases. The length of the CDR3 is 14 residues. Looked up from germline, CDR1 is MNHEY and CDR2 is SMNVEV (reference sequence). The CDR3 loop reads CASSLTLPTDTQYF. The CDR3 DNA sequence: TGTGCCAGCAGTTTGACCCTACCCACAGATACGCAGTATTTT.

This clone was recorded a few times. The chain recombines TRBV20-1 with TRBJ1-5, with D uncertain. The CDR3 is 11 amino acids. The germline gives CDR1 DFQATT, CDR2 SNEGSKA (reference sequence). With 6 bases removed from V and 9 bases from J, the gap between germline ends came to 12 bases. DNA of the CDR3: TGCAGTGCCGGCCAAATAGTGCCCCAGCATTTT. Amino acid sequence: CSAGQIVPQHF.